This T cell receptor beta chain was identified in a study of persistence of HIV-infected CD4 T cells. For the study at large: CD4+ T cells responding to CMV or HIV-1 Gag were isolated.

The stimulus was lysate of CMV-infected fibroblasts, approximately 9.6 ug/mL. CD40L/CD69 double-negative CD45RO-high memory CD4+ T cells were collected. J gave up 0 bases and V 6 bases, and 5 bases lay outside the gene matches. Germline CDR1 reads ENHRY; CDR2 reads SYGVKD. The CDR3 loop spans 15 amino acids. The immunoSEQ assay was version 4, run in survey mode. Using immunoSEQ multiplex PCR, the repertoire was profiled, and TCRdb retains in-frame clones only, with some absent. The data hold about 50,000 clones, with more than 60% observed a single time. Concerning this clone itself: Its antigen remains unidentified.

The TCR comes from an adult man with HIV who was CMV-seropositive. The specimen comprised CD4+ T cells sorted from PBMCs after roughly 18-hour stimulation, sampled from a patient who received antiretroviral therapy. The gene calls are TRBV10-3 and TRBJ1-2; 9 nucleotides line up with TRBD1. For the CDR3, the DNA is TGTGCCATCAGAGAGGACAGGGGCCCTAACTATGGCTACACCTTC. As protein: CAIREDRGPNYGYTF.